This paragraph reports one TCR beta chain. This sample is drawn from a study of T cell changes during pregnancy in multiple sclerosis. Assay used: immunoSEQ multiplex PCR; TCRdb lists only in-frame clones, some missing. Altogether some 52,000 clones are present, around 94% being singletons, with the ten largest covering less than 0.3%. The source is a female donor with multiple sclerosis, enrolled in a pregnancy study. Material: CD4+ T cells from peripheral blood mononuclear cells, obtained in the third trimester of pregnancy.

As DNA, the CDR3 is TGTGCCAGCAGGGGGTTGGGACTTATTGTGTACTTC. It codes for CASRGLGLIVYF. The V call is TRBV6-1, the J call TRBJ2-7; TRBD2 might be the D (6 bases). Germline lookup yields CDR1 MNHNS and CDR2 SASEGT. V lost 6 bases to trimming and J lost 12 bases, with 18 bases between them. The CDR3 sequence is 12 residues long.